A single sample gave rise to the 26 T cell receptor beta chains below, sequenced in a study of blood T cells in healthy people across ages. The authors ran a second PCR of roughly 6 to 12 cycles using a sample-barcoded 5' primer and a J-beta primer mix. TCRdb redid the calling of the 5' RACE reads with MiXCR, one entry per CDR3 protein. The profile shows around 800,000 distinct CDR3 sequences, around 24% of them singletons. These same records also appear under a second study, on T cells of mothers and their children.

The sequenced material came from blood. These receptors originate from a boy aged 10-17 years in good health.

This clonotype has just a few counts. This rearrangement joins TRBV28 to TRBJ1-4, with D perhaps TRBD1 (5 bases). V dropped 3 bases and J dropped 0 bases, with 8 bases sitting between them. CDR3 size: 15 residues. In germline, CDR1 is MDHEN, CDR2 SYDVKM. DNA for the CDR3: TGTGCCAGCAGTTTGCTGGGGGCAACTAATGAAAAACTGTTTTTT. It translates to CASSLLGATNEKLFF. Looking up the rest from reference TRBV28 and TRBJ1-4 gives the full variable domain: DVKVTQSSRYLVKRTGEKVFLECVQDMDHENMFWYRQDPGLGLRLIYFSYDVKMKEKGDIPEGYSVSREKKERFSLILESASTNQTSMYLCASSLLGATNEKLFFGSGTQLSVL.

The rearrangement uses TRBV20-1 and TRBJ2-2, with 11 nucleotides matching TRBD2. The CDR3 is made up of 18 amino acids. Looked up from germline, CDR1 is DFQATT and CDR2 is SNEGSKA (reference sequence). V gave up 2 bases and J gave up 6 bases; unmatched junction bases: 14. CDR3 sequence: CSARTVGTSGWSPGELFF. CDR3 sequence (DNA): TGCAGTGCTAGAACCGTGGGGACTAGCGGATGGAGCCCCGGGGAGCTGTTTTTT.

The sample holds a few counts of this clonotype. The chain carries TRBV18 and TRBJ1-2; TRBD1 agrees at 7 bases. V was pared by 2 bases and J by 2 bases, with 14 bases of the junction left unmatched. The CDR3 runs to 18 residues. Germline V gene lookup returns CDR1 KGHSH and CDR2 LQKENI. The CDR3 DNA sequence: TGTGCCAGCTCACCAAGCCCTTCACAGGGGACAACCAACTATGGCTACACCTTC. It encodes CASSPSPSQGTTNYGYTF.

The J gene is TRBJ1-4, the V gene TRBV5-1; D is possibly TRBD1 (6 bases). CDR1 is SGHRS, CDR2 YFSETQ, per germline. V was clipped by 3 bases and J by 5 bases, with 17 bases between them. This CDR3 has 16 residues. The CDR3 here is CASSSGLTGSNEKLFF. The CDR3 region has the DNA TGCGCCAGCAGCTCGGGATTGACAGGATCGAATGAAAAACTGTTTTTT.

This clonotype was seen a few times. The V call is TRBV5-5, the J call TRBJ2-3; weak D call: TRBD2 (5 bases). The CDR3 runs to 17 residues. Germline V gene sequence: CDR1 SGHKS, CDR2 YYEKEE (reference sequence). Trimming took off 6 bases at V and 8 bases at J, with 28 bases between the two ends. DNA of the CDR3: TGTGCCAGCACCAACCCTTGGAGGTCCCCACCACAGAGTACGCAGTATTTT. Its translation is CASTNPWRSPPQSTQYF.

The V and J genes are TRBV6-5 and TRBJ2-7; perhaps TRBD1 as D (6 bases). Germline V gene lookup returns CDR1 MNHEY and CDR2 SVGAGI. This CDR3 comprises 15 residues. Trimming left V 0 bases short and J 2 bases short, with 11 bases between. CDR3 DNA sequence: TGTGCCAGCAGTTACTCGAGGACAGCTGCCTACGAGCAGTACTTC. It specifies CASSYSRTAAYEQYF.

The chain has TRBV7-3 and TRBJ2-2; 11 bases fit TRBD2. The CDR3 extends over 17 amino acids. J gave up 1 base and V 5 bases, and 6 bases lay outside the gene matches. Germline lookup yields CDR1 SGHTA and CDR2 FQGTGA. CDR3 sequence (DNA): TGTGCCAGCAGCGCCTCCGGGACTAGCGGGAACACCGGGGAGCTGTTTTTT. It codes for CASSASGTSGNTGELFF.

In this sample, this clonotype turned up a few times. The chain employs TRBV28 and TRBJ2-5; tentatively, D is TRBD2 (6 bases). V was pared by 6 bases and J by 4 bases, with 21 bases between. The CDR3 covers 16 residues. Germline V gene lookup returns CDR1 MDHEN and CDR2 SYDVKM. The CDR3 protein is CASRGRRPLIRETQYF. CDR3 sequence (DNA): TGTGCCAGCAGAGGGAGGCGACCCTTAATCCGAGAGACCCAGTACTTC.

In this sample, this clonotype turned up a few times. V is TRBV10-3 and J is TRBJ1-2; 8 bases agree with TRBD1. V lost 9 bases, J lost 3 bases, and 3 bases stayed unmatched. CDR1 and CDR2 from the germline V gene are ENHRY and SYGVKD. The CDR3 is made up of 12 amino acids. DNA for the CDR3: TGTGCCATATCAGGGGGCGACTATGGCTACACCTTC. This translates into CAISGGDYGYTF.

The CDR3 is CASRRFGGSYNEQFF. The CDR3 nucleotides are TGTGCCAGCAGGCGCTTCGGGGGATCCTACAATGAGCAGTTCTTC. The chain uses TRBV11-2 and TRBJ2-1; D perhaps matches TRBD2 (6 bases). CDR1 and CDR2 from the germline V gene are SGHAT and FQNNGV. V was cut by 6 bases and J by 1 base, with 13 bases left in between. The CDR3 sequence is 15 residues long.

This clonotype was observed a few times. J is TRBJ1-1 and V is TRBV19; the D gene is possibly TRBD1 (5 bases). Germline V gene data show CDR1 as LNHDA and CDR2 as SQIVND (reference sequence). The CDR3 has 18 residues. Trimming stripped 1 base from V and 5 bases from J, with 23 bases between. CDR3 bases: TGTGCCAGTAGTATAGGGGCCCGGGGCACCCGGGTCGTGACTGAAGCTTTCTTT. It is translated as CASSIGARGTRVVTEAFF.

As regards this clonotype: Relative to the germline gene, one junction end is altered; a read error may explain this. V is TRBV4-1 and J is TRBJ1-5; D is uncertain. Germline CDR1 MGHRA, CDR2 YSYEKL. The CDR3 covers 14 residues. The CDR3 sequence: CASSLTGSNQPRHF. Here the CDR3 DNA reads TGCGCCAGCAGCCTAACTGGAAGCAATCAGCCCCGGCATTTT.

This clonotype was recorded a few times. This chain uses TRBV20-1 with TRBJ2-6; the D is unclear. Germline CDR1 reads DFQATT; CDR2 reads SNEGSKA (reference sequence). CDR3 size: 15 residues. V dropped 3 bases and J dropped 4 bases, with 13 bases sitting between them. As DNA, the CDR3 is TGCAGTGCTAGCTCCACCGGGTTAGGGGCCAACGTCCTGACTTTC. Its translation: CSASSTGLGANVLTF.

This chain uses TRBV6-2 or TRBV6-3 with TRBJ2-7; D remains ambiguous. The CDR3 runs to 15 residues. The V end lost 0 bases, the J end lost 0 bases, and 9 bases lay between the germline ends. Per the germline V gene, CDR1 is MNHEY and CDR2 is SVGEGT. CDR3 coding DNA: TGTGCCAGCAGTTACTCCCAGCAGAGCTCCTACGAGCAGTACTTC. Translation: CASSYSQQSSYEQYF.

This clonotype was seen a few times. The chain has TRBV5-1 and TRBJ2-4, with D perhaps TRBD2 (5 bases). The CDR3 spans 15 residues. Per germline, CDR1 SGHRS and CDR2 YFSETQ. V was trimmed by 1 base and J by 2 bases, leaving 10 bases between them. The CDR3 region is CASSLSSGSKNIQYF. The CDR3 nucleotides are TGCGCCAGCAGCTTGTCCTCGGGGTCCAAAAACATTCAGTACTTC. The full variable domain, with the rest looked up from reference TRBV5-1 and TRBJ2-4, is KAGVTQTPRYLIKTRGQQVTLSCSPISGHRSVSWYQQTPGQGLQFLFEYFSETQRNKGNFPGRFSGRQFSNSRSEMNVSTLELGDSALYLCASSLSSGSKNIQYFGAGTRLSVL.

This clonotype was seen more than once but under ten times. The chain links TRBV27 to TRBJ1-5, with D hard to call. Between the trimmed V and J ends, which lost 3 bases and 3 bases, there was a span of 3 bases. CDR3 size: 12 residues. Germline lookup yields CDR1 MNHEY and CDR2 SMNVEV (reference sequence). Here the CDR3 DNA reads TGTGCCAGCAGTTTCATCAATCAGCCCCAGCATTTT. Its protein product is CASSFINQPQHF.

This clonotype has just a few counts. CDR3 amino acids: CSARPLAEVVNEQFF. The CDR3 DNA reads TGCAGTGCTCGCCCACTAGCGGAGGTCGTCAATGAGCAGTTCTTC. This chain uses TRBV20-1 with TRBJ2-1; 8 bases agree with TRBD2. J gave up 6 bases and V 5 bases, and 12 bases lay outside the gene matches. Germline CDR1 and CDR2: DFQATT and SNEGSKA (reference sequence). The CDR3 has 15 residues.

The chain joins TRBV5-4 to TRBJ2-6; D is perhaps TRBD1 (6 bases). The CDR3 contains 15 residues. CDR1 and CDR2 (germline): SGHNT, YYREEE (reference sequence). Trimming took off 10 bases at V and 4 bases at J, with 18 bases between the two ends. The CDR3 coding sequence is TGTGCCGTCCTGCAGGGGCCCCGCGGGGCCAACGTCCTGACTTTC. Translation gives CAVLQGPRGANVLTF.

This clonotype has a single count. This rearrangement joins TRBV9 to TRBJ2-2; 11 nucleotides agree with TRBD2. The germline V gene encodes CDR1 SGDLS and CDR2 YYNGEE. J lost 1 base, V lost 2 bases, and 10 bases had no gene match. The CDR3 sequence is 19 residues long. CDR3 protein: CASSVPGLAGGLNTGELFF. The CDR3 DNA sequence: TGTGCCAGCAGCGTCCCGGGGCTAGCGGGGGGCCTGAACACCGGGGAGCTGTTTTTT. Full variable domain (missing parts from reference TRBV9 and TRBJ2-2): DSGVTQTPKHLITATGQRVTLRCSPRSGDLSVYWYQQSLDQGLQFLIQYYNGEERAKGNILERFSAQQFPDLHSELNLSSLELGDSALYFCASSVPGLAGGLNTGELFFGEGSRLTVL.

This clonotype has a handful of counts. This chain uses TRBV20-1 with TRBJ2-5, with 13 positions matching TRBD2. CDR1 DFQATT and CDR2 SNEGSKA come from the germline V gene (reference sequence). V was pared by 6 bases and J by 2 bases, with 9 bases of the junction left unmatched. The length of the CDR3 is 16 residues. Here the CDR3 reads CSASTSGGQGQETQYF. In DNA form, the CDR3 reads TGCAGTGCCTCGACTAGCGGGGGGCAGGGGCAAGAGACCCAGTACTTC.

This clonotype showed up many times. The chain combines TRBV27 with TRBJ1-2; D is ambiguous. V was pared by 6 bases and J by 4 bases, with 18 bases between. The CDR3 is 15 residues long. Germline loops: CDR1 MNHEY, CDR2 SMNVEV (reference sequence). CDR3 amino acids: CASRPLGSLSYGYTF. CDR3 nucleotides: TGTGCCAGCAGACCTTTGGGGAGTCTCAGCTATGGCTACACCTTC.

The chain links TRBV12-3 or TRBV12-4 to TRBJ1-2; perhaps TRBD1 as D (6 bases). The germline V and J ends were trimmed by 6 bases and 12 bases, with 23 bases remaining between them. The CDR3 consists of 14 residues. This CDR3 reads CASSSGPGEHEHTF. CDR3 nucleotide sequence: TGTGCCAGCAGCTCGGGTCCAGGGGAGCATGAACACACCTTC.

This clonotype was seen only a few times. This chain uses TRBV20-1 with TRBJ2-1; weak D call: TRBD1 (8 bases). Deletions cut 2 bases from V and 7 bases from J, with 15 bases between. The CDR3 contains 14 residues. The germline gives CDR1 DFQATT, CDR2 SNEGSKA (reference sequence). The CDR3 nucleotides are TGCAGTGCTAGACCCGGGGGGACAGGAAATGAGCAGTTCTTC. It encodes CSARPGGTGNEQFF.

This clonotype showed up just once. The J gene is TRBJ1-3, the V gene TRBV25-1; D gene ambiguous. CDR1 MGHDK and CDR2 SYGVNS come from the germline V gene. V lost 8 bases to trimming and J lost 0 bases, with 14 bases between them. The CDR3 is made up of 15 amino acids. This CDR3 is CASGLDGSSGNTIYF. The CDR3 DNA reads as TGTGCCAGCGGTTTGGACGGGTCCTCTGGAAACACCATATATTTT.

This clonotype was detected many times. The genes are TRBV10-3 and TRBJ2-5; D gene unclear. The CDR3 length is 13 residues. Germline V gene lookup returns CDR1 ENHRY and CDR2 SYGVKD. V shed 8 bases and J shed 3 bases, with 13 bases lying between them. As DNA, the CDR3 is TGTGCCATCTCTAAGGCCCGGGAAGAGACCCAGTACTTC. Translating gives CAISKAREETQYF.

This clonotype showed up just once. This may come from a read error, since a much larger clone is one base off. The chain combines TRBV7-6 with TRBJ2-3, with 8 nucleotides matching TRBD2. The CDR3 sequence is 14 residues long. In germline, CDR1 is SGHVS, CDR2 FNYEAQ. In nucleotides, the CDR3 is TGTGCCAACAGCCCCGGGGGGGGCACAGATACGCAGTATTTT. This gives the protein CANSPGGGTDTQYF. Drawing the rest from reference TRBV7-6 and TRBJ2-3, the complete variable domain is GAGVSQSPRYKVTKRGQDVALRCDPISGHVSLYWYRQALGQGPEFLTYFNYEAQQDKSGLPNDRFSAERPEGSISTLTIQRTEQRDSAMYRCANSPGGGTDTQYFGPGTRLTVL.